This T cell receptor (beta chain) was captured by sequencing in a study of T cell changes during pregnancy in multiple sclerosis. The germline CDR1 and CDR2 sequences are SGHDT and YYEEEE. The V and J ends lost 4 bases and 0 bases, in that order; junction bases with no gene match: 10. This CDR3 comprises 16 residues. The data were produced by immunoSEQ multiplex PCR, yet TCRdb's version contains in-frame clones alone and is incomplete. The table records tens of thousands of clones, around 90% of them present only once. The source material was peripheral blood, sampled in the second trimester of pregnancy. The chain carries TRBV5-6 and TRBJ2-7; 7 bases agree with TRBD2. This TCR was sampled from a female donor in good health, enrolled as a control in a pregnancy study. DNA of the CDR3: TGTGCCAGCAGCCCCCAGTGGGGGGGAAGCTCCTACGAGCAGTACTTC. Translation gives CASSPQWGGSSYEQYF.